The clone carrying this T cell receptor beta chain turned up a few times. This record comes from a study of T-cell reconstitution after alpha-beta-depleted transplantation in children. V was cut by 3 bases and J by 1 base, with 21 bases left in between. The CDR3 contains 18 residues. Unique molecular identifiers were incorporated during preparation of the TCRbeta library. TCRdb re-called the PCR reads through MiXCR, storing one row per CDR3 protein. The sample includes around 580,000 distinct CDR3 sequences, more than 20% seen only once; the top ten take 13% to 15%. The chain joins TRBV12-3 or TRBV12-4 to TRBJ2-5, with no clear D. The sequence was collected from a boy under two years old who had a stem cell transplant for acute myeloid leukemia, so the T cells may come from the graft donor. Source: PBMCs, mostly from graft donor cells, taken 360 days after TCRalphabeta/CD19-depleted stem cell transplant. CDR3 nucleotides: TGTGCCAGCAGTTTGGCTCAAGTACATAGGCCTAGCCAAGAGACCCAGTACTTC. This encodes CASSLAQVHRPSQETQYF.